The sequence of this TCR beta chain was determined in a study of blood T cells in healthy people across ages. Findings and limits, study-wide: When one million T cells were used, diversity estimates were thought to be underestimates.

Note on this clonotype: Its specificity is unknown.

Primed by a sample-barcoded 5' primer and a J-beta primer mix, a second PCR proceeded for about 6 to 12 cycles. TCRdb redid the calling of the 5' RACE reads with MiXCR, one entry per CDR3 protein. The sample contains roughly 830,000 distinct CDR3 sequences, about 59% of which appear only once. V was cut by 5 bases and J by 8 bases, with 15 bases left in between. Per the germline V gene, CDR1 is DFQATT and CDR2 is SNEGSKA (reference sequence). The CDR3 loop spans 12 amino acids. The chain is built from TRBV20-1 and TRBJ1-2; D uncertain. The receptor was derived from a young man in good health. The source material was blood. The CDR3 sequence: CSAQPRVGGYTF. The CDR3 region has the DNA TGCAGTGCTCAGCCCCGGGTAGGCGGCTACACCTTC.